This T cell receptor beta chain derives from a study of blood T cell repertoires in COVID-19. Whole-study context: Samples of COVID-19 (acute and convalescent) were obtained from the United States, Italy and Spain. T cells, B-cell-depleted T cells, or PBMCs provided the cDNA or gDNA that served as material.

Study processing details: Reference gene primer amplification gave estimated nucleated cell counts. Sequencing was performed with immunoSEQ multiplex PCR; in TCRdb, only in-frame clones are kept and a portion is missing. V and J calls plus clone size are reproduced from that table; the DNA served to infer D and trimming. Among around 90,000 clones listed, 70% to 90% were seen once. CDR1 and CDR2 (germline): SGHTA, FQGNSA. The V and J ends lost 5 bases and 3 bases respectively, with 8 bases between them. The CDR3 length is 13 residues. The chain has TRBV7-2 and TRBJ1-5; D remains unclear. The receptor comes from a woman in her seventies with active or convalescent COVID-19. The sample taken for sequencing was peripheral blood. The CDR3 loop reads CASSPQANQPQHF. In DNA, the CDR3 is TGTGCCAGCAGCCCCCAAGCCAATCAGCCCCAGCATTTT. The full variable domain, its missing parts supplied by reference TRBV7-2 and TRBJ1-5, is GAGVSQSPSNKVTEKGKDVELRCDPISGHTALYWYRQSLGQGLEFLIYFQGNSAPDKSGLPSDRFSAERTGGSVSTLTIQRTQQEDSAVYLCASSPQANQPQHFGDGTRLSIL.